The rows below give T cell receptor beta chains drawn from one sample of a study of cytomegalovirus exposure and HLA in healthy donors. The repertoire was sequenced with immunoSEQ multiplex PCR; TCRdb's copy has only in-frame clones and lacks some. The sample contains some 160,000 clones, around 80% of which appear only once. The material sequenced was PBMCs. These receptors were obtained from a male donor in good health and CMV-seronegative. CDR3s include the opening cysteine and the closing phenylalanine or tryptophan. Fields, in order: V gene, clone size, D gene, J gene, CDR3 protein, CDR3 DNA. The D gene is left open where the match is weak. Size is stated for part of the rows, as once, few or many counts, or as a class when the clone is expanded.

V: TRBV30; size: once; D: NA; J: TRBJ1-2; CDR3: CAWRRTGEGYTF; DNA: TGTGCCTGGAGACGGACGGGGGAAGGCTACACCTTC
V: TRBV6-6; size: NA; D: TRBD1; J: TRBJ2-7; CDR3: CASRLGQGGYEQYF; DNA: TGTGCCAGCAGGCTCGGACAGGGCGGGTACGAGCAGTACTTC
V: TRBV7-3; size: NA; D: TRBD1; J: TRBJ1-3; CDR3: CASSVTGRSGNTIYF; DNA: TGTGCCAGCAGCGTGACAGGGCGCTCTGGAAACACCATATATTTT
V: TRBV14; size: NA; D: NA; J: TRBJ2-2; CDR3: CASSPRAGQYNTGELFF; DNA: TGTGCCAGCAGCCCCCGGGCCGGACAGTATAACACCGGGGAGCTGTTTTTT
V: TRBV14; size: few; D: NA; J: TRBJ1-1; CDR3: CASSRNRGTEAFF; DNA: TGTGCCAGCAGCCGGAATAGAGGCACTGAAGCTTTCTTT
V: TRBV7-8; size: NA; D: NA; J: TRBJ1-5; CDR3: CASSYMGGDQPQHF; DNA: TGTGCCAGCAGCTACATGGGGGGTGATCAGCCCCAGCATTTT
V: TRBV4-1; size: NA; D: NA; J: TRBJ2-3; CDR3: CASSLRGDGIFTDTQYF; DNA: TGCGCCAGCAGCCTAAGGGGTGACGGAATTTTCACAGATACGCAGTATTTT
V: TRBV9; size: NA; D: TRBD1; J: TRBJ2-1; CDR3: CASSVGQGVYNEQFF; DNA: TGTGCCAGCAGCGTCGGACAGGGGGTCTACAATGAGCAGTTCTTC
V: TRBV7-6; size: NA; D: NA; J: TRBJ2-5; CDR3: CASSLILAPGETQYF; DNA: TGTGCCAGCAGCTTAATCCTCGCCCCGGGAGAGACCCAGTACTTC
V: TRBV28; size: NA; D: NA; J: TRBJ2-7; CDR3: CASSFSPGGTSYEQYF; DNA: TGTGCCAGCAGTTTCTCCCCCGGTGGGACTTCCTACGAGCAGTACTTC
V: TRBV6-1; size: NA; D: NA; J: TRBJ1-5; CDR3: CASTPREGLDQPQHF; DNA: TGTGCCAGCACCCCGCGGGAGGGTTTAGATCAGCCCCAGCATTTT
V: TRBV15; size: NA; D: TRBD1; J: TRBJ1-1; CDR3: CATSKPGQGAGVRNTEAFF; DNA: TGTGCCACCAGCAAACCGGGACAGGGAGCCGGGGTACGAAACACTGAAGCTTTCTTT
V: TRBV7-2; size: NA; D: NA; J: TRBJ1-4; CDR3: CASSSEWTAPITNEKLFF; DNA: TGTGCCAGCAGCTCCGAGTGGACAGCGCCAATTACTAATGAAAAACTGTTTTTT
V: TRBV2; size: few; D: NA; J: TRBJ1-4; CDR3: CASSWRQLGYEKLFF; DNA: TGTGCCAGCAGTTGGAGACAGCTGGGGTATGAAAAACTGTTTTTT
V: TRBV9; size: few; D: TRBD2; J: TRBJ2-3; CDR3: CASSVAGGSTDTQYF; DNA: TGTGCCAGCAGCGTAGCGGGAGGGTCCACAGATACGCAGTATTTT
V: TRBV19; size: NA; D: NA; J: TRBJ1-6; CDR3: CASSIRGINSPLHF; DNA: TGTGCCAGTAGTATCCGGGGAATTAATTCACCCCTCCACTTT
V: TRBV28; size: NA; D: TRBD1; J: TRBJ2-7; CDR3: CASIPTGQGRTYEQYF; DNA: TGTGCCAGCATCCCGACGGGACAGGGACGAACCTACGAGCAGTACTTC
V: TRBV25-1; size: NA; D: TRBD1; J: TRBJ2-7; CDR3: CASSKQGANEQYF; DNA: TGTGCCAGCAGTAAACAGGGGGCGAACGAGCAGTACTTC
V: TRBV7-3; size: NA; D: TRBD1; J: TRBJ2-7; CDR3: CASSLNPPGTGYEQYF; DNA: TGTGCCAGCAGCTTAAATCCCCCCGGGACAGGCTACGAGCAGTACTTC
V: TRBV18; size: NA; D: TRBD1; J: TRBJ2-7; CDR3: CASSLDRAPGEQYF; DNA: TGTGCCAGCTCGCTAGACAGGGCCCCCGGTGAGCAGTACTTC
V: TRBV9; size: once; D: NA; J: TRBJ1-6; CDR3: CASSTTPGGLSPLHF; DNA: TGTGCCAGCAGCACGACCCCCGGGGGGCTTTCACCCCTCCACTTT
V: TRBV7-8; size: NA; D: TRBD1; J: TRBJ2-7; CDR3: CASSPRDRDFKQYF; DNA: TGTGCCAGCAGCCCCCGGGACAGGGACTTCAAGCAGTACTTC
V: TRBV5-1; size: NA; D: NA; J: TRBJ1-4; CDR3: CASSSDGYRASEKLFF; DNA: TGCGCCAGCAGCTCGGACGGGTACAGGGCGAGTGAAAAACTGTTTTTT
V: TRBV19; size: NA; D: NA; J: TRBJ1-5; CDR3: CASTAGPRSNQPQHF; DNA: TGTGCCAGTACCGCGGGACCCCGCAGCAATCAGCCCCAGCATTTT
V: TRBV27; size: NA; D: TRBD2; J: TRBJ2-5; CDR3: CASSLLGGNEETQYF; DNA: TGTGCCAGCAGTTTATTGGGGGGGAACGAGGAGACCCAGTACTTC
V: TRBV4-1; size: once; D: NA; J: TRBJ2-6; CDR3: CASSPQVSGANVLTF; DNA: TGCGCCAGCAGCCCGCAGGTCTCTGGGGCCAACGTCCTGACTTTC
V: TRBV7-2; size: NA; D: TRBD1; J: TRBJ2-1; CDR3: CASSNRQGRGEQFF; DNA: TGTGCCAGCAGCAACCGACAGGGAAGAGGGGAGCAGTTCTTC
V: TRBV5-5; size: NA; D: TRBD1; J: TRBJ2-7; CDR3: CASSLGFQTGVSYEQYF; DNA: TGTGCCAGCAGCTTGGGGTTTCAGACAGGGGTATCCTACGAGCAGTACTTC
V: TRBV5-1; size: NA; D: TRBD1; J: TRBJ1-3; CDR3: CASSPGQGNSGNTIYF; DNA: TGCGCCAGCAGCCCGGGACAGGGGAACTCTGGAAACACCATATATTTT
V: TRBV5-1; size: NA; D: TRBD1; J: TRBJ2-7; CDR3: CASSTGQETPYEQYF; DNA: TGCGCCAGCAGCACGGGACAGGAGACACCTTACGAGCAGTACTTC
V: TRBV9; size: NA; D: TRBD1; J: TRBJ1-1; CDR3: CASSVRTGEGEAFF; DNA: TGTGCCAGCAGCGTCCGGACAGGTGAAGGTGAAGCTTTCTTT
V: TRBV11-2; size: NA; D: NA; J: TRBJ2-7; CDR3: CASSPRGSGGYEQYF; DNA: TGTGCCAGCAGCCCTCGGGGTAGCGGAGGCTACGAGCAGTACTTC
V: TRBV29-1; size: NA; D: NA; J: TRBJ1-4; CDR3: CSGCMSINEKLFF; DNA: TGCAGCGGATGTATGAGTATTAATGAAAAACTGTTTTTT
V: TRBV7-9; size: NA; D: NA; J: TRBJ2-2; CDR3: CASSSWAGNTGELFF; DNA: TGTGCCAGCAGCTCATGGGCGGGAAACACCGGGGAGCTGTTTTTT
V: TRBV14; size: NA; D: TRBD2; J: TRBJ2-3; CDR3: CASSKGPTSGRVTDTQYF; DNA: TGTGCCAGCAGCAAGGGCCCGACTAGCGGGAGAGTAACAGATACGCAGTATTTT
V: TRBV11-3; size: NA; D: NA; J: TRBJ2-7; CDR3: CASSAGQGAYEQYF; DNA: TGTGCCAGCAGCGCGGGGCAGGGGGCCTACGAGCAGTACTTC
V: TRBV4-1; size: NA; D: NA; J: TRBJ2-5; CDR3: CASSHRTRGWGDQETQYF; DNA: TGCGCCAGCAGCCACCGCACTCGGGGATGGGGGGACCAAGAGACCCAGTACTTC
V: TRBV10-3; size: NA; D: NA; J: TRBJ2-7; CDR3: CAISEFRGSYEQYF; DNA: TGTGCCATCAGTGAGTTTAGAGGTTCCTACGAGCAGTACTTC
V: TRBV6-4; size: NA; D: NA; J: TRBJ1-5; CDR3: CASSDSRQWGQPQHF; DNA: TGTGCCAGCAGTGACTCTAGACAGTGGGGTCAGCCCCAGCATTTT
V: TRBV7-9; size: NA; D: TRBD1; J: TRBJ1-1; CDR3: CSSSWGQGNTEAFF; DNA: TGTTCCAGCAGCTGGGGACAGGGTAACACTGAAGCTTTCTTT
V: TRBV5-3; size: NA; D: TRBD1; J: TRBJ1-4; CDR3: CARSSRTGGVLGEKLFF; DNA: TGTGCCAGAAGCTCCCGGACAGGGGGTGTTTTGGGTGAAAAACTGTTTTTT
V: TRBV15; size: NA; D: TRBD1; J: TRBJ2-4; CDR3: CATSRPGQGGSLAKNSQYF; DNA: TGTGCCACCAGCAGACCGGGACAGGGGGGTAGTTTGGCCAAAAACAGTCAGTACTTC
V: TRBV11-2; size: NA; D: TRBD2; J: TRBJ2-7; CDR3: CASSRAGAVRYEQYF; DNA: TGTGCCAGCAGCCGAGCGGGAGCAGTGAGATACGAGCAGTACTTC
V: TRBV6-6; size: NA; D: TRBD2; J: TRBJ2-1; CDR3: CASSYSGNSYNEQFF; DNA: TGTGCCAGCAGTTACAGCGGGAACTCCTACAATGAGCAGTTCTTC
V: TRBV10-3; size: NA; D: TRBD2; J: TRBJ2-1; CDR3: CAIRIAGGPGNEQFF; DNA: TGTGCCATCAGAATAGCGGGAGGGCCAGGCAATGAGCAGTTCTTC
V: TRBV29-1; size: NA; D: NA; J: TRBJ1-3; CDR3: CSVATASGNTIYF; DNA: TGCAGCGTTGCAACAGCATCAGGAAACACCATATATTTT